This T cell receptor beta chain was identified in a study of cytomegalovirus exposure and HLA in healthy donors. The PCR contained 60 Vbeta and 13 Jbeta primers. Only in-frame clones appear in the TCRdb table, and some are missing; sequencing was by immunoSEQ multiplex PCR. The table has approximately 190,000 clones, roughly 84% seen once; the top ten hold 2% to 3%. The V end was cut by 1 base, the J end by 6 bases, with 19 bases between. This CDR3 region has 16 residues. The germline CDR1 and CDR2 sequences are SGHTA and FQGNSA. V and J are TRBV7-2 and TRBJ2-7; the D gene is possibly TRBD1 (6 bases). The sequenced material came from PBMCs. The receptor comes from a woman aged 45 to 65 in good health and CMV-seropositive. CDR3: CASSLGLQRGTGEQYF. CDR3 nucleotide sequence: TGTGCCAGCAGCTTAGGTCTTCAAAGGGGGACGGGCGAGCAGTACTTC.